Each of the 9 T cell receptor beta chains below was sequenced from the same sample in a study of CD8 T cells in Susac syndrome. RNA amounts of about 0.45 to 1 ug underwent reverse transcription with random hexamers. TCRdb called the immunoSEQ multiplex PCR reads again in MiXCR, with one record for every CDR3 protein. The table includes 200,000 to 300,000 distinct CDR3 sequences, 90% to 95% detected once. The sample was CD4+ T cells from PBMCs. The receptors were sampled from a human donor with multiple sclerosis.

The chain uses TRBV11-3 and TRBJ2-5; 9 bases are a match to TRBD1. This CDR3 is built from 16 residues. V was clipped by 1 base and J by 1 base; unmatched bases: 4. Germline V gene data show CDR1 as SGHNT and CDR2 as YENEEA. The DNA of the CDR3 is TGTGCCAGCAGCTTAGGACAGGGGGATGGCCAAGAGACCCAGTACTTC. Amino acids: CASSLGQGDGQETQYF.

The chain is built from TRBV25-1 and TRBJ1-1; no clear D gene. V lost 4 bases and J lost 3, with 6 bases in between. Germline loops: CDR1 MGHDK, CDR2 SYGVNS. The CDR3 runs 12 residues. CDR3 sequence reads: CASSVGHTEAFF. The DNA for the CDR3 is TGTGCCAGCAGTGTAGGGCACACTGAAGCTTTCTTT.

V usage is TRBV2 and J usage is TRBJ2-7, with a possible D match to TRBD2 (6 bases). In germline, CDR1 is SNHLY, CDR2 FYNNEI. This CDR3 spans 14 amino acids. The V and J ends lost 8 bases and 1 base respectively, with 15 bases between them. The CDR3, as DNA: TGTGCCAGCTGCCAGCGGGTGGGGTCCTACGAGCAGTACGTC. Its translation: CASCQRVGSYEQYV.

This clonotype has a single count. The V and J genes are TRBV7-8 and TRBJ2-1, with 7 bases that match TRBD1. The CDR3 is 16 amino acids. Unmatched junction bases numbered 10, after V lost 4 bases and J lost 4 bases. Germline CDR1 is SGHVS and CDR2 is FQNEAQ. CDR3 coding DNA: TGTGCCAGCAGCTGGGTCCGACAGGGTCTATACAATGAGCAGTTCTTC. Translation gives CASSWVRQGLYNEQFF.

CDR3 amino acids: CASSIDLAGRNIQYF. In nucleotides, the CDR3 is TGTGCCAGTAGTATAGATCTAGCGGGGCGGAACATTCAGTACTTC. The rearrangement uses TRBV19 and TRBJ2-4; 9 bases line up with TRBD2. The ends lost 0 bases at V and 7 bases at J; junction bases unmatched: 4. This CDR3 region has 15 residues. In germline, CDR1 is LNHDA, CDR2 SQIVND (reference sequence).

This clonotype has only one observation. The rearrangement uses TRBV4-2 and TRBJ2-5, with D uncertain. V gave up 4 bases and J gave up 4 bases, with 10 bases separating them. The germline CDR1 and CDR2 sequences are LGHNA and YNFKEQ. The CDR3 length is 13 residues. In nucleotides, the CDR3 is TGTGCCAGCAGCCCCAGCACGCGAGAGACCCAGTACTTC. Translating gives CASSPSTRETQYF.

The chain combines TRBV3-1 with TRBJ2-2, with D unresolved. Trimming stripped 4 bases from V and 0 bases from J, with 9 bases between. Germline CDR1 reads LGHDT; CDR2 reads YNNKEL (reference sequence). The CDR3 length is 15 residues. In DNA form, the CDR3 reads TGTGCCAGCAGCCGGACGGTTGCGAACACCGGGGAGCTGTTTTTT. Amino acids: CASSRTVANTGELFF.

J is TRBJ2-7 and V is TRBV7-8, with D hard to call. There are 15 residues in the CDR3. Trimming shortened V by 5 bases and J by 3 bases, and 17 bases separated the two germline ends. Looked up from germline, CDR1 is SGHVS and CDR2 is FQNEAQ. The CDR3 here is CASSGSGLGNYEQYF. The DNA for the CDR3 is TGTGCCAGCAGCGGCTCCGGGTTGGGGAACTACGAGCAGTACTTC.

The chain uses TRBV7-2 and TRBJ1-5; perhaps TRBD1 as D (5 bases). Trimming left V 5 bases short and J 7 bases short, with 15 bases between. CDR3 size: 14 residues. Germline V gene sequence: CDR1 SGHTA, CDR2 FQGNSA. The CDR3 here is CASSPGPHQQPQHF. The CDR3 nucleotides read TGTGCCAGCAGCCCGGGACCCCACCAACAGCCCCAGCATTTT.